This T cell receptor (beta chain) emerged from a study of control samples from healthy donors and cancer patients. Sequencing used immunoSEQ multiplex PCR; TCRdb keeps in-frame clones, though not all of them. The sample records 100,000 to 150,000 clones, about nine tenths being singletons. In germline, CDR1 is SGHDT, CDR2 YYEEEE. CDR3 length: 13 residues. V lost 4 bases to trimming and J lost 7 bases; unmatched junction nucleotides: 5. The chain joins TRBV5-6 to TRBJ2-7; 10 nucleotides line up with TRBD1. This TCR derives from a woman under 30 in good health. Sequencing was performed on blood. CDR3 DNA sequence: TGTGCCAGCAGCCCGACAGGGGGCAGGGAGCAGTACTTC. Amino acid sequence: CASSPTGGREQYF.